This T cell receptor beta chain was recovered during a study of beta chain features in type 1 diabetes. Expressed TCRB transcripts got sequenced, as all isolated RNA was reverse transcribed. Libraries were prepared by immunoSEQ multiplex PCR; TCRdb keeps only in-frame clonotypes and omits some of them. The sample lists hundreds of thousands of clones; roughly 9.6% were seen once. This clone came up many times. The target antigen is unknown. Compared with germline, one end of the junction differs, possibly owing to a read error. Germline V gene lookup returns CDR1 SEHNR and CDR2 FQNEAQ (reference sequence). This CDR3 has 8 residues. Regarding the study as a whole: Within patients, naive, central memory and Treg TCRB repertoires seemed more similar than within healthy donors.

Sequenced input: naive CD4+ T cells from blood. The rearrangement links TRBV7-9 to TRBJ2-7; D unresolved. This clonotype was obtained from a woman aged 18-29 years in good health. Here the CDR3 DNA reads TGTGCCAGCAGCCCCCCCGACTTC. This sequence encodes CASSPPDF.